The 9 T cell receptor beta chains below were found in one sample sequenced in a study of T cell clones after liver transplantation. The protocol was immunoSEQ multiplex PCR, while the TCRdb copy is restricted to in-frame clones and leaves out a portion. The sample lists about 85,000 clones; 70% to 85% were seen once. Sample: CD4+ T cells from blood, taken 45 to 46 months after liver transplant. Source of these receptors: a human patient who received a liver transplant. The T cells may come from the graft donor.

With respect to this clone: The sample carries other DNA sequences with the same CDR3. CDR3 residues: CASSLGRGPDTEAFF. The CDR3, as DNA: TGTGCCAGCAGCTTAGGGAGGGGTCCGGACACTGAAGCTTTCTTT. The V call is TRBV11-2, the J call TRBJ1-1; D is perhaps TRBD1 (5 bases). Germline V gives CDR1 SGHAT, CDR2 FQNNGV. With 1 base removed from V and 3 bases from J, the gap between germline ends came to 12 bases. This CDR3 region has 15 residues. Full variable domain (remainder filled in from reference TRBV11-2 and TRBJ1-1): EAGVAQSPRYKIIEKRQSVAFWCNPISGHATLYWYQQILGQGPKLLIQFQNNGVVDDSQLPKDRFSAERLKGVDSTLKIQPAKLEDSAVYLCASSLGRGPDTEAFFGQGTRLTVV.

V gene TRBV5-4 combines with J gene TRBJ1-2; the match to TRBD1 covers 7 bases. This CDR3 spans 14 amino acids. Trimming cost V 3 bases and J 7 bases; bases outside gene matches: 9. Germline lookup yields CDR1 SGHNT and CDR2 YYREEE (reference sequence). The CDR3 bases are TGTGCCAGCAGCTACCGGGACAGACCGAGTGGCTACACCTTC. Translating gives CASSYRDRPSGYTF. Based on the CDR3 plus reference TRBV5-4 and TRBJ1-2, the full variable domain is ETGVTQSPTHLIKTRGQQVTLRCSSQSGHNTVSWYQQALGQGPQFIFQYYREEENGRGNFPPRFSGLQFPNYSSELNVNALELDDSALYLCASSYRDRPSGYTFGSGTRLTVV.

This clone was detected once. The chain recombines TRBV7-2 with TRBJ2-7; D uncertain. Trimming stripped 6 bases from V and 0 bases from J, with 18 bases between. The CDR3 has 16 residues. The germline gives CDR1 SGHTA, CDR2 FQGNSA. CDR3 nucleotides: TGTGCCAGCAGTTTTACGCGAGAGAGAAGCTCCTACGAGCAGTACTTC. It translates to CASSFTRERSSYEQYF.

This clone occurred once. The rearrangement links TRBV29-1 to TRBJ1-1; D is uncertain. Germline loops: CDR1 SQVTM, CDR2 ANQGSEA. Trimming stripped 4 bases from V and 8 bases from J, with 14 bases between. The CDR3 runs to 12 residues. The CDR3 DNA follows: TGCAGCGTTGGCTTGGGCGCACGAGAAGCTTTCTTT. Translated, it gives CSVGLGAREAFF.

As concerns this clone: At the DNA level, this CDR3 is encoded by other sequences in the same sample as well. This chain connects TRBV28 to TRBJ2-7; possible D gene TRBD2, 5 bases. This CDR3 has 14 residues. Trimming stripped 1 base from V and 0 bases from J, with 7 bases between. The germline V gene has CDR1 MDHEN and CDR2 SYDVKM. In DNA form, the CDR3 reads TGTGCCAGCAGTTTATATGGGAGCTCCTACGAGCAGTACTTC. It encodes CASSLYGSSYEQYF.

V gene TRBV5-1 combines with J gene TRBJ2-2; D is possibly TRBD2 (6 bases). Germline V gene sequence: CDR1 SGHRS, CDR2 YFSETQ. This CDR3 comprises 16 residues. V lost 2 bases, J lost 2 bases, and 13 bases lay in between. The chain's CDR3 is CASSLVAGFNTGELFF. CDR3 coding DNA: TGCGCCAGCAGCTTAGTGGCGGGATTTAACACCGGGGAGCTGTTTTTT.

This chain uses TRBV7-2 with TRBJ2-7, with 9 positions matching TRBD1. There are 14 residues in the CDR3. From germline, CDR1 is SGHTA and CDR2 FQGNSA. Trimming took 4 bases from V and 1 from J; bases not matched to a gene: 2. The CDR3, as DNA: TGTGCCAGCAGCTCGGACAGGGGATCCTACGAGCAGTACTTC. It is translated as CASSSDRGSYEQYF.

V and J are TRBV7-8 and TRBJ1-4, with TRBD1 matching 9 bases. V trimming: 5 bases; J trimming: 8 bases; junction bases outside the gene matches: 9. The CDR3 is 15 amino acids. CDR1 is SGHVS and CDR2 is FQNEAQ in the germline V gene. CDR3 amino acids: CASSLVGGQGEKLFF. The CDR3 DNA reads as TGTGCCAGCAGCCTGGTGGGAGGACAGGGGGAAAAACTGTTTTTT.

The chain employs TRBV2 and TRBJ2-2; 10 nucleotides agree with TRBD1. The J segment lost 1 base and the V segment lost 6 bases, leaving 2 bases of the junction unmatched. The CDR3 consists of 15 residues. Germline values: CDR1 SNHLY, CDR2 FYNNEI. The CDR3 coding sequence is TGTGCCAGCAGCGACAGGGGGCGGAACACCGGGGAGCTGTTTTTT. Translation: CASSDRGRNTGELFF.